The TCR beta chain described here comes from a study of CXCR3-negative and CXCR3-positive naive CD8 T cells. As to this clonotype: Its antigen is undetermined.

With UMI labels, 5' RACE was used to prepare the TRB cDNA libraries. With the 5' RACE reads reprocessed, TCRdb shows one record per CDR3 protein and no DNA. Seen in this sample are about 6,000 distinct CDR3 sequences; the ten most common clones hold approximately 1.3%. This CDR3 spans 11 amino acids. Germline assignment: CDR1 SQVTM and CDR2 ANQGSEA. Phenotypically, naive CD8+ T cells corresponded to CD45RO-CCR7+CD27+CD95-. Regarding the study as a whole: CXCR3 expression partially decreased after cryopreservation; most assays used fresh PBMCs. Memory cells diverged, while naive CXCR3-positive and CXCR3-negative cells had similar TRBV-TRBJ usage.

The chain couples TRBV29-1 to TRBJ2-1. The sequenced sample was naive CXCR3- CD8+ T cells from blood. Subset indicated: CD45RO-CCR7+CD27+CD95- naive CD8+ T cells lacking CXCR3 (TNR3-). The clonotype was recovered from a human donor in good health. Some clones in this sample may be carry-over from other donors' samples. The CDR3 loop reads CSVPSYNEQFF.